These 6 T cell receptor beta chains share one sample of origin, sequenced in a study of T cell responses to AZD1222 COVID-19 vaccine. Data came from immunoSEQ multiplex PCR; TCRdb stores just in-frame clones and leaves some out. The table includes more than 80,000 clones, approximately 83% detected once. The material was peripheral blood, obtained 28 days after the second AZD1222 dose. Every receptor here comes from an adult who received the AZD1222 COVID-19 vaccine.

Concerning this clone: One end of the junction varies from germline; a read error may be responsible. Distinct nucleotide sequences in the sample also encode this CDR3. The rearrangement uses TRBV27 and TRBJ2-1; D is ambiguous. The CDR3 totals 13 residues. Germline V gene data show CDR1 as MNHEY and CDR2 as SMNVEV (reference sequence). Here the CDR3 DNA reads TGTGCCAGCAGTTTAAGCTCCTCCAATGAGCAGTTCTTC. Its translation: CASSLSSSNEQFF.

The V gene is TRBV9, the J gene TRBJ2-2, with 9 bases that match TRBD2. J was trimmed by 4 bases and V by 0 bases; bases with no gene match: 7. CDR1 SGDLS and CDR2 YYNGEE come from the germline V gene. The CDR3 is 17 residues long. The CDR3 loop reads CASSVDLATSGTGELFF. CDR3 DNA: TGTGCCAGCAGCGTAGATTTGGCGACTAGCGGCACCGGGGAGCTGTTTTTT.

This clone appeared a single time. This chain links TRBV30 with TRBJ1-2; D perhaps matches TRBD1 (6 bases). Germline V gene sequence: CDR1 GTSNPN, CDR2 SVGIG (reference sequence). Deletions cut 0 bases from V and 7 bases from J, with 12 bases between. The CDR3 covers 13 residues. The CDR3 nucleotides read TGTGCCTGGAGTGTAAACAGGGAGGCTGGCTACACCTTC. Translation: CAWSVNREAGYTF.

The chain joins TRBV13 to TRBJ2-1; unclear D gene. The V end lost 5 bases, the J end lost 4 bases, and 18 bases lay between the germline ends. This CDR3 region has 16 residues. Germline lookup yields CDR1 PRHDT and CDR2 FYEKMQ (reference sequence). CDR3 coding DNA: TGTGCCAGCAGCCGCCAGGTATTAGTCCCTTACAATGAGCAGTTCTTC. Translated: CASSRQVLVPYNEQFF.

The chain is built from TRBV2 and TRBJ1-2; TRBD1 matches 7 bases. Germline V gene data show CDR1 as SNHLY and CDR2 as FYNNEI. CDR3 length: 13 residues. V was pared by 7 bases and J by 4 bases, with 6 bases of the junction left unmatched. This chain's CDR3 is CASKEGAGYGYTF. The CDR3 nucleotides are TGTGCCAGCAAAGAGGGGGCGGGCTATGGCTACACCTTC.

The CDR3 is CASRGDGEQFF. CDR3 coding DNA: TGTGCCAGCAGGGGGGACGGTGAGCAGTTCTTC. The rearrangement uses TRBV2 and TRBJ2-1, with D perhaps assigned TRBD1 or TRBD2 (5 bases each). The CDR3 runs 11 residues. The germline V gene encodes CDR1 SNHLY and CDR2 FYNNEI. V lost 6 bases to trimming and J lost 9 bases, with 9 bases between them.